A single T cell receptor (beta chain) is shown here with its context. Its antigen remains undetermined. The record has no base qualities; no much larger clone is one base away. This entry is derived from a study of cytomegalovirus exposure and HLA in healthy donors (dated by TCRdb to 2017 to 2019). Some background on the complete study: According to an earlier analysis of several hundred of the donors, about 179 million T cells yielded roughly 110 million unique TCR beta sequences and 276 Gb of sequence data. Of the 300 to 500 genotyped donors, approximately 81% were placed in the genetic ancestry cluster associated with self-reported Caucasian donors. HLA typing included class I and class II loci at four-digit resolution. An earlier analysis of more than 450 of the donors used high-throughput TCR beta sequencing to judge whether each TCR beta V gene segment behaved as functional or pseudogenic. The number of donors typed differed by locus, with 629-630 for A, B, C, DRB1 and DQB1, around 500 for DQA1, approximately 580 for DPA1, and roughly 450 for DPB1. In addition to the first cohort of 666 subjects, a separate validation cohort of about 120 different subjects was used. The study profiled the T cell repertoires of 666 subjects by immunosequencing and related them to cytomegalovirus serostatus. In a later genetic analysis, genome-wide SNP genotypes for about 55% of the roughly 700 donors were used, and that subset was treated as a discovery cohort. Around 320 gigabases of sequencing data and 80 million or so unique TCR sequences were included in an early release covering several hundred HLA-typed donors. Because of strong linkage in the cohort, roughly five DR-DQ haplotypes were treated as single units for association and clustering. Every discovery cohort repertoire had been produced on one sequencing platform. The study aimed to test whether cataloging public T cell receptors could reveal signatures of past pathogen exposure. In the later analysis, no new phenotypic data were used to find candidate immune exposures; instead, reliance was placed on TCR beta sequences and their occurrence across donors. Donor age, sex, ethnicity and CMV serostatus were compiled together with the repertoire data. To predict cytomegalovirus infection status, the study combined high-throughput TCR immunosequencing, statistical association of individual TCRs with disease status, and machine learning. Among roughly 400 genotyped donors of the cohort, an average of about 240,000 unique TCR beta nucleotide sequences was sequenced per donor, of which 15% to 20% were non-productive. In a later analysis, previously published TCR beta repertoires from 666 donors were re-analyzed and high-resolution HLA genotyping was added so that TCR occurrence patterns could be studied.

CDR1 is given as SEHNR and CDR2 as FQNEAQ, both from the germline V gene (reference sequence). Measured from the cysteine to the phenylalanine, the CDR3 is 16 residues long. Only CDR3 DNA is held: 48 bases, read in frame from base 1. The V end loses 1 base and the J end loses 5 bases, and a stretch of 18 bases separates them. The library was produced with the immunoSEQ multiplex PCR assay. For the multiplex PCR, a mixture combining 60 forward primers for TCR Vbeta segments and 13 reverse primers for TCR Jbeta segments was used. The CDR3 region of rearranged TCR beta genes was amplified from genomic DNA with a multiplex PCR assay. The Illumina HiSeq System was used to sequence the amplified TCR beta libraries as 87-base-pair reads. Processing in the source paper ran as follows. A later analysis counted some 80 million unique TCR beta chains across the roughly 700 repertoires, and around 9.9 million of these chains were shared by at least two donors. A nearest-neighbor algorithm error-corrected the raw reads and collapsed the reads into unique sequences, merging closely related sequences to remove PCR and sequencing errors. V, D and J gene segments were assigned by aligning CDR3 sequences to IMGT reference sequences. For a sequence to be retained, a match of at least six nucleotides was required to both a V gene segment and a J gene segment. Rearrangements were classified as productive when the CDR3 lacked stop codons and remained in frame with V and J, and all other rearrangements were classified as non-productive. CDR3 was defined by IMGT convention, running from the second conserved V-encoded cysteine to the conserved J-encoded phenylalanine. The earlier analysis of approximately 500 of the donors excluded sequences that lacked an unambiguous match to a single V gene segment. In an earlier analysis of around 590 of the donors, a V segment was called functional when productive rearrangements were above 56.7%, and segregating when the standard deviation between donors exceeded 5%. A statistical classification framework was built for diagnosing cytomegalovirus status from the catalog of TCR beta chain sequences. V and J gene assignment, in a later analysis, came from comparing TCR nucleotide sequences with IMGT/GENE-DB human TR gene sequences. A later analysis assigned CDR3 sequences and most-parsimonious VDJ recombination scenarios with the TCRdist pipeline. In a later analysis, each TCR beta chain was defined by its CDR3 amino acid sequence together with its V-gene family, and reads lacking a unique V-gene family were excluded. To address suspected cross-contamination and a sequencing artifact, a later analysis removed 550 to 750 highly shared, low-generation-probability nucleotide sequences. In a later analysis, a clonal expansion index for each public chain was calculated from normalized within-repertoire ranks of inferred template counts. In a later analysis, generation probabilities were computed using a VDJ recombination model fitted to out-of-frame rearrangements, and the results were checked against IGoR. In a later analysis, TCR-TCR, TCR-HLA and TCR-CMV co-occurrence was scored with hypergeometric tests, and a repertoire-size bias correction was applied to TCR pairs. False discovery rates were estimated in a later analysis by permuting HLA or CMV assignments 20 times. A later analysis grouped co-occurring TCRs with DBSCAN, adding TCRdist sequence similarity when clustering within HLA-allele-positive subsets. For co-occurrence clustering, repertoires with fewer than 30,000 or more than 120,000 public chains were excluded, along with four to six repertoires with anomalous nucleotide sharing. TCRdb took this table from immuneACCESS and kept in-frame rearrangements with V and J called. Such tables lack part of the clones; where checked against another copy, unresolved V genes explain under half of the gap, and the rest is unexplained. That table furnishes V, J and clone size, whereas the DNA furnished D and trimming. The table for this sample lists about 140,000 clones; about 80% of them were counted only once. The top ten hold around 2.4% of the sample.

Points the paper makes about the study in general: Cytomegalovirus status was reported to be diagnosed by the classifier with high specificity and sensitivity in both the original and validation cohorts. Correlated functional status among segregating V segments might reflect linkage disequilibrium, but an unknown experimental factor could not be ruled out. Only TCR beta chains were sequenced in this cohort, and the absence of alpha or paired-chain data limited detectable features. In a later analysis, HLA-associated TCR beta chains were found to be more clonally expanded and to have lower generation probabilities than equally common non-associated chains. It was suggested by the authors that the approach could potentially be generalized to other disease states and immunological phenotypes. An association between a missense DCLRE1C variant and V-gene and J-gene trimming of TCR beta chains was found in a later genetic analysis and replicated in an independent cohort. The study gave a list of about 160 TCR beta chains associated with cytomegalovirus. A later analysis reported that several top co-occurrence clusters appeared linked to parvovirus B19, influenza, CMV and Epstein-Barr virus. According to a later genetic analysis, donors in an Asian-associated ancestry cluster had fewer N-insertions in productive TCRs than the approximately 630-donor mean. According to a later analysis, TCR association rates differed among HLA loci, with DRB1 alleles showing the most associated TCRs and HLA-C alleles showing the fewest. Some IMGT-functional V segments, including TRBV6-2 and TRBV6-3, could not be told apart with the 87-base-pair reads, so those segments were excluded. In an earlier analysis of fewer than 750 of the donors, most TCR beta V segments were observed in productive rearrangements about 87% or about 30% of the time, broadly matching IMGT annotations. While some public TCRs were present in many individuals, most TCR sequences turned up only very rarely across donors. A few of the identified cytomegalovirus-associated TCR beta chains were confirmed in vitro to be specific for cytomegalovirus antigens. CMV serostatus was the only immune exposure information available for the cohort. HLA typing was unavailable for some donors at each locus, so association tests used only the typed subset. A further reported finding was that TCR beta sequences accurately predicted the HLA-A and HLA-B alleles for most subjects in the first cohort. When HLA alleles, especially DR and DQ, strongly co-occurred, TCR associations were difficult to assign to individual alleles. Presence/absence analyses assumed roughly uniform sequencing depth across donors, an assumption that may not hold. A cluster of highly shared sequence variants was judged likely to represent a technical artifact of the sequencing pipeline. Most CMV-associated TCR beta chains appeared to be HLA-restricted in a later analysis, and the HLA associations seemed to be driven largely by CMV exposure. In a later analysis, 16,951 TCR beta sequences were associated with specific HLA alleles at a false discovery rate of 0.05. The earlier analysis of approximately 540 of the donors excluded some 15 rarely observed V segments, including chromosome 9 orphons, because counts were too low.

The cohort comprised around 700 healthy bone marrow donors. At the time of sampling, all cohort members were nominally healthy, though unrecorded immune exposures were likely present. The donor was CMV seropositive and was included in the group of 250 to 350 seropositive cohort members. A peripheral blood sample was provided by each donor, and peripheral blood mononuclear cells were used for TCR beta sequencing. The Qiagen DNeasy Blood Extraction Kit was used to extract genomic DNA from the blood cell samples. Sequencing used PBMCs. This receptor chain uses TRBV7-9 and TRBJ2-7, and the D gene may be TRBD2, 5 bases matching. This sequence originates from a woman aged 18-35 years in good health and CMV-seropositive. The CDR3 reads as follows: CASSLVGFPEGHEQYF. The DNA sequence is TGTGCCAGCAGCTTAGTAGGATTCCCCGAGGGCCACGAGCAGTACTTC.